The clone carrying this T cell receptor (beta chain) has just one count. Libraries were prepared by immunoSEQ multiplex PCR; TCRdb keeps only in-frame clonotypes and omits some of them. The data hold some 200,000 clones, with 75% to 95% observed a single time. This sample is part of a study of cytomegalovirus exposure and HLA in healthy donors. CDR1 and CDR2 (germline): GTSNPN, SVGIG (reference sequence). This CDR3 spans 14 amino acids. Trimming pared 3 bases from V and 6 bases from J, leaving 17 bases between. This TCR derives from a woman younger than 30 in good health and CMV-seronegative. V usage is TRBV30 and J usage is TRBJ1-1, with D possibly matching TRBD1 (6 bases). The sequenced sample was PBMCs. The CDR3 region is CAWRRAGRGPEAFF. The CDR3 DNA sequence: TGTGCCTGGAGGCGAGCTGGCAGGGGACCTGAAGCTTTCTTT.